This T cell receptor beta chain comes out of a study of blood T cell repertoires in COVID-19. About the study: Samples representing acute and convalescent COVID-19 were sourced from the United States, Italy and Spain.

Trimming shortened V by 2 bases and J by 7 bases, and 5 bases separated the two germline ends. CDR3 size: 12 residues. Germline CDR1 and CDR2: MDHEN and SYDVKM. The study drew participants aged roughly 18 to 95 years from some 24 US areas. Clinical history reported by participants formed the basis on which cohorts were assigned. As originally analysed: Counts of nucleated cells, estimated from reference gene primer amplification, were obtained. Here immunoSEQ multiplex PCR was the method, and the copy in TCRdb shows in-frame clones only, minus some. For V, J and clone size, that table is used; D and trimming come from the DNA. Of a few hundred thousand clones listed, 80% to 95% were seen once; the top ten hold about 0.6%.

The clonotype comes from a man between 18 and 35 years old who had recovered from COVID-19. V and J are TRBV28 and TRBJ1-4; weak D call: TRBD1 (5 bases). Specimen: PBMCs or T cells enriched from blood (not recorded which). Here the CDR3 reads CASSLDSEKLFF. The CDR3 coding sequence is TGTGCCAGCAGTTTAGACAGTGAAAAACTGTTTTTT.